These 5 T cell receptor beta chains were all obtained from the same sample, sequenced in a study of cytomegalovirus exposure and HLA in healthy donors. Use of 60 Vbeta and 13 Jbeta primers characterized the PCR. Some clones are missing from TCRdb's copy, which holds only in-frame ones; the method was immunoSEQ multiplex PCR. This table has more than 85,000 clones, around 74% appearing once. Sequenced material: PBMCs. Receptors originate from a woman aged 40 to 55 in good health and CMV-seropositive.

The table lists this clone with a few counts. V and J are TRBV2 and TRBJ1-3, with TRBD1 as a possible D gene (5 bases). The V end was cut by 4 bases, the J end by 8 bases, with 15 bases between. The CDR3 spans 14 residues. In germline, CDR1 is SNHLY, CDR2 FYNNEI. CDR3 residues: CASSAPGRLDTIYF. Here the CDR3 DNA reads TGTGCCAGCAGTGCCCCAGGGAGGTTGGACACCATATATTTT.

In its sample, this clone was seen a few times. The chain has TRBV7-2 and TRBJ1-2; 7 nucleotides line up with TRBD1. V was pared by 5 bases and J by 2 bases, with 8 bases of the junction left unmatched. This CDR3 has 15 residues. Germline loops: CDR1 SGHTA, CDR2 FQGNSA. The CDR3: CASSLRDRHNYGYTF. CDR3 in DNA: TGTGCCAGCAGCCTCCGGGACAGACACAACTATGGCTACACCTTC.

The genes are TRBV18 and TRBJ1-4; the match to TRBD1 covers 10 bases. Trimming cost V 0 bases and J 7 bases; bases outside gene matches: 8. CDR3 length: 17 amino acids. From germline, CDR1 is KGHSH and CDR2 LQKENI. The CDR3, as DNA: TGTGCCAGCTCACCACCGGGACAGGGGTTTATATTTGAAAAACTGTTTTTT. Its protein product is CASSPPGQGFIFEKLFF. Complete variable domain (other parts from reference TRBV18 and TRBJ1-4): NAGVMQNPRHLVRRRGQEARLRCSPMKGHSHVYWYRQLPEEGLKFMVYLQKENIIDESGMPKERFSAEFPKEGPSILRIQQVVRGDSAAYFCASSPPGQGFIFEKLFFGSGTQLSVL.

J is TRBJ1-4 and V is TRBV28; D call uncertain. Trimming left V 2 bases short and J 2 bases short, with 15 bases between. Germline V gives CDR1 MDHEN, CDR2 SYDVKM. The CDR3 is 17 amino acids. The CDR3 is CASSLRRGLPTNEKLFF. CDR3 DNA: TGTGCCAGCAGTTTAAGGAGAGGTCTACCGACTAATGAAAAACTGTTTTTT.

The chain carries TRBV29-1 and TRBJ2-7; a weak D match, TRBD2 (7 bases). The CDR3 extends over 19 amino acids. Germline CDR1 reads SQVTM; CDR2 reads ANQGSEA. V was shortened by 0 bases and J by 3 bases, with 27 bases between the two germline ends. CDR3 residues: CSVEDRQGNRGSNLYEQYF. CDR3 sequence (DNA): TGCAGCGTTGAAGACCGGCAGGGGAATCGCGGGAGCAATCTCTACGAGCAGTACTTC.